This TCR beta chain was sequenced for a study of cytomegalovirus exposure and HLA in healthy donors. The CDR3 contains 16 residues. The germline V and J ends were trimmed by 4 bases and 1 base, with 16 bases remaining between them. Per the germline V gene, CDR1 is MNHEY and CDR2 is SMNVEV (reference sequence). The primer mix had 60 Vbeta and 13 Jbeta primers. TCRdb's table, derived via immunoSEQ multiplex PCR, lists solely in-frame clones and lacks some. The data contain under 200,000 clones, roughly 76% of them singletons. The receptor was derived from a male donor in good health and CMV-seronegative. What was sequenced was PBMCs. The rearrangement uses TRBV27 and TRBJ1-1; D might be TRBD1 (5 bases). CDR3: CASSSRQRGENTEAFF. CDR3 bases: TGTGCCAGCAGTTCAAGACAGCGCGGGGAGAACACTGAAGCTTTCTTT.